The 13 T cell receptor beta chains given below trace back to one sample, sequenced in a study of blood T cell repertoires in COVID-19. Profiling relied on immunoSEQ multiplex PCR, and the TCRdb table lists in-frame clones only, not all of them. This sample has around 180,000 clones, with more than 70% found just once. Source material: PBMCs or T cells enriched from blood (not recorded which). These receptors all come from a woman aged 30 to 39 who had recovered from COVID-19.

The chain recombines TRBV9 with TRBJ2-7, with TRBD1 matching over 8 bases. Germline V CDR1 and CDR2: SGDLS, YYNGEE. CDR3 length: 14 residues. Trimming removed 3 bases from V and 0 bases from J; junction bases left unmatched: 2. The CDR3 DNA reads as TGTGCCAGCAGCGCGACAGGGGACTCCTACGAGCAGTACTTC. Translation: CASSATGDSYEQYF.

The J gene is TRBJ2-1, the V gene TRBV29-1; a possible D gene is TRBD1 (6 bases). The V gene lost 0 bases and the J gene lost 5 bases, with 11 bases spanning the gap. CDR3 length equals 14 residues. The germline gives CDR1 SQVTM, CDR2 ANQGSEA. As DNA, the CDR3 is TGCAGCGTTGAAGATTCCAGGGGCAACAATGAGCAGTTCTTC. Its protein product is CSVEDSRGNNEQFF.

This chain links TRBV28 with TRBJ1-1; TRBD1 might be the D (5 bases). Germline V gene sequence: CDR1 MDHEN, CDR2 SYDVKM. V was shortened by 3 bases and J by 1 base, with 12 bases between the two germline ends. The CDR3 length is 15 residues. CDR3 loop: CASSFRGSGNTEAFF. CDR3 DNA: TGTGCCAGCAGTTTTCGGGGGTCAGGGAACACTGAAGCTTTCTTT.

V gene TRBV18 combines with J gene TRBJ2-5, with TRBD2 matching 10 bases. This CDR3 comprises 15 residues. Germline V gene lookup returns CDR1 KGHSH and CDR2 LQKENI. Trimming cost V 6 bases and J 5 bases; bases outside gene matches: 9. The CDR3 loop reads CASSQGPLAGETQYF. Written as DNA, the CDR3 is TGTGCCAGCTCCCAGGGACCACTAGCGGGGGAGACCCAGTACTTC.

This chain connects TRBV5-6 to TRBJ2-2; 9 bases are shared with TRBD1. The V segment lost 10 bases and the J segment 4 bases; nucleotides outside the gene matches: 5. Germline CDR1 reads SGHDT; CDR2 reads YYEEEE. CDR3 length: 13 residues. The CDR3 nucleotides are TGTGCCGGGGGACAGGGCCGCACCGGGGAGCTGTTTTTT. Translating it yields CAGGQGRTGELFF.

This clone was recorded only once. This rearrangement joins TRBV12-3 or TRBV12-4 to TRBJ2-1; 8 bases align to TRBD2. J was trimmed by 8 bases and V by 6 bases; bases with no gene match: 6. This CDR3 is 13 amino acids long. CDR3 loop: CASSSSGSYEQFF. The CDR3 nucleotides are TGTGCCAGCAGCTCGAGCGGGAGTTATGAGCAGTTCTTC.

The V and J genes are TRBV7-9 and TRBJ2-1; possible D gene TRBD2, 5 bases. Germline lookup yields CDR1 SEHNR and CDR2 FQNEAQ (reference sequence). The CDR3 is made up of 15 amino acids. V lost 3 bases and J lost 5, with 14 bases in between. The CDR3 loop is CASSFYPSGNNEQFF. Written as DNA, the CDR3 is TGTGCCAGCAGCTTCTACCCCAGCGGAAACAATGAGCAGTTCTTC.

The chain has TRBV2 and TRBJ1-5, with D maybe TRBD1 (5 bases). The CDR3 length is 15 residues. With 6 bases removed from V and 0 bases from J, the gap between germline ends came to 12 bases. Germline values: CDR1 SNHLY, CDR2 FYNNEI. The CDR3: CASRETENSNQPQHF. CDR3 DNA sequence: TGTGCCAGCAGAGAGACAGAAAATAGCAATCAGCCCCAGCATTTT. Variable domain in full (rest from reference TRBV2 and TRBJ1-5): EPEVTQTPSHQVTQMGQEVILRCVPISNHLYFYWYRQILGQKVEFLVSFYNNEISEKSEIFDDQFSVERPDGSNFTLKIRSTKLEDSAMYFCASRETENSNQPQHFGDGTRLSIL.

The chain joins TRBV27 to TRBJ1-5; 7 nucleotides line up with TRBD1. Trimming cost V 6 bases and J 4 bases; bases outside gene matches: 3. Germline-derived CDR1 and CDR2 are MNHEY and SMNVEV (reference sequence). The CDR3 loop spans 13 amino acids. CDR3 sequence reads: CASRPTGNQPQHF. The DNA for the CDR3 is TGTGCCAGCAGACCGACAGGGAATCAGCCCCAGCATTTT.

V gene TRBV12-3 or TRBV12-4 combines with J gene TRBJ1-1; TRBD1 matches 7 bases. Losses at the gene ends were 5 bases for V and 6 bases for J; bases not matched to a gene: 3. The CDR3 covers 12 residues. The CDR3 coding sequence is TGTGCCAGCAGTGGACAGGTACCTGAAGCTTTCTTT. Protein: CASSGQVPEAFF.

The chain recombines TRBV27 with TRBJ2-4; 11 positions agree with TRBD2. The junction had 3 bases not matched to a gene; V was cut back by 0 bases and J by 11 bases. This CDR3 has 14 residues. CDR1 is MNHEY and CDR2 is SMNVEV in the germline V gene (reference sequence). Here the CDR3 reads CASSLSGTSGVQYF. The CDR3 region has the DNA TGTGCCAGCAGTTTATCGGGGACTAGCGGCGTTCAGTACTTC.

CDR3: CASSSPGLAGLEQFF. The CDR3 nucleotides are TGCGCCAGCAGCTCTCCGGGACTAGCGGGTCTTGAGCAGTTCTTC. The chain joins TRBV5-1 to TRBJ2-1; TRBD2 aligns across 12 bases. Germline trimming cut 3 bases from V and 9 bases from J; bases unmatched to any gene: 7. Germline assignment: CDR1 SGHRS and CDR2 YFSETQ. This CDR3 is built from 15 residues.

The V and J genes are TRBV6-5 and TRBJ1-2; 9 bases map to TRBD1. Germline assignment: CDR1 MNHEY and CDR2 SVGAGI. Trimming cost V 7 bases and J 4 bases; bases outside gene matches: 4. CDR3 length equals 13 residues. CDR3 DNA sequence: TGTGCCAGCATGGGGACAGGGACCTATGGCTACACCTTC. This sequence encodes CASMGTGTYGYTF.